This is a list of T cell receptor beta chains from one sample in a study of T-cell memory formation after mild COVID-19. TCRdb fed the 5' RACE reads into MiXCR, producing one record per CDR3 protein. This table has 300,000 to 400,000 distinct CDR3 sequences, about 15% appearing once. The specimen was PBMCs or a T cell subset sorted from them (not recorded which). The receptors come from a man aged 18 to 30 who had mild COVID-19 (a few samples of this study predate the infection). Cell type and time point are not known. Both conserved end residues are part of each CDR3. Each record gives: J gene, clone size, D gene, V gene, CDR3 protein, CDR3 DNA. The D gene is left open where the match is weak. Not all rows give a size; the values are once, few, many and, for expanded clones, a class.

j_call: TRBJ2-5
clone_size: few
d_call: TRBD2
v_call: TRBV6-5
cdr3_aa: CASKATGGDQETQYF
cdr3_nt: TGTGCCAGCAAGGCTACGGGGGGGGATCAAGAGACCCAGTACTTC

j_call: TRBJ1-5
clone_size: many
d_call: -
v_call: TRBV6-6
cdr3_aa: CASFEPAEAQPQHF
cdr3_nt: TGTGCCAGCTTTGAGCCGGCGGAGGCTCAGCCCCAGCATTTT

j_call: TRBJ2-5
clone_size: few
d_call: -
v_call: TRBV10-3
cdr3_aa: CAISERANQETQYF
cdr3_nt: TGTGCCATCAGCGAGAGGGCTAACCAAGAGACCCAGTACTTC

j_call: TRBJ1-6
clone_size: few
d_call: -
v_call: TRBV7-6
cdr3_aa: CASSQGRGAANSPLHF
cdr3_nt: TGTGCCAGCAGCCAGGGGCGGGGGGCGGCTAATTCACCCCTCCACTTT

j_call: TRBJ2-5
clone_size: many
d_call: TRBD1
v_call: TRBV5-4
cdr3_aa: CASSLQGAQETQYF
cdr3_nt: TGTGCCAGCAGCTTACAGGGGGCCCAAGAGACCCAGTACTTC

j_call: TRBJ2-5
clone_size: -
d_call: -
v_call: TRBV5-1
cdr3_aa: CASSLTVMQETQYF
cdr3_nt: TGCGCCAGCAGTCTCACGGTTATGCAAGAGACCCAGTACTTC

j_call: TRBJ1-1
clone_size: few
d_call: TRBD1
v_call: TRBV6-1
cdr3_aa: CASRGDRLNTEAFF
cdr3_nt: TGTGCCAGCAGGGGGGACAGGTTGAACACTGAAGCTTTCTTT

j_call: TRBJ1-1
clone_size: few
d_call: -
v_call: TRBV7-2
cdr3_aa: CASSFRGGEAFF
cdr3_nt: TGTGCCAGCAGCTTCAGGGGAGGTGAAGCTTTCTTT

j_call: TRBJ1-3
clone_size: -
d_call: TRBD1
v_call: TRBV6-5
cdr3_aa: CASRTSTGGQGFFGNTIYF
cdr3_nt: TGTGCCAGCAGAACATCTACAGGGGGCCAGGGGTTTTTTGGAAACACCATATATTTT

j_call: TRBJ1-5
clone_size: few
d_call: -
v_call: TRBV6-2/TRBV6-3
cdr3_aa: CASTRGANQPQHF
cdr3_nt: TGTGCCAGCACAAGGGGCGCCAATCAGCCCCAGCATTTT

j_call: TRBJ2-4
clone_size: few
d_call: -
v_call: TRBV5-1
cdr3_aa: CASSLEGAKNIQYF
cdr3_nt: TGCGCCAGCAGCTTGGAGGGAGCCAAAAACATTCAGTACTTC

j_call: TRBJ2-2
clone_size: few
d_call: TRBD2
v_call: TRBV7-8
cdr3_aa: CASSSLAGTRNTGELFF
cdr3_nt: TGTGCCAGCAGCTCCCTAGCGGGGACCCGTAACACCGGGGAGCTGTTTTTT

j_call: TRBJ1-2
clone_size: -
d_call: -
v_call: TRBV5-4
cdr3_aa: CASSLYMVYYGYTF
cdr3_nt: TGTGCCAGCAGCTTGTATATGGTCTACTATGGCTACACCTTC

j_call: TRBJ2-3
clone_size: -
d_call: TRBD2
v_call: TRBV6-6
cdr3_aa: CASSYRAGFTDTQYF
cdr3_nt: TGTGCCAGCAGTTATAGAGCGGGGTTCACAGATACGCAGTATTTT

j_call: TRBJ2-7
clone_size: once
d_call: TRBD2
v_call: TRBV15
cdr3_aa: CATSRDGGTIGEQYF
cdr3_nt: TGTGCCACCAGCAGAGATGGGGGGACTATCGGGGAGCAGTACTTC

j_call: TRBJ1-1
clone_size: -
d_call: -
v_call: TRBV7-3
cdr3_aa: CASSALRGSAEAFF
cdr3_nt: TGTGCCAGCAGCGCCCTGAGGGGTTCGGCTGAAGCTTTCTTT